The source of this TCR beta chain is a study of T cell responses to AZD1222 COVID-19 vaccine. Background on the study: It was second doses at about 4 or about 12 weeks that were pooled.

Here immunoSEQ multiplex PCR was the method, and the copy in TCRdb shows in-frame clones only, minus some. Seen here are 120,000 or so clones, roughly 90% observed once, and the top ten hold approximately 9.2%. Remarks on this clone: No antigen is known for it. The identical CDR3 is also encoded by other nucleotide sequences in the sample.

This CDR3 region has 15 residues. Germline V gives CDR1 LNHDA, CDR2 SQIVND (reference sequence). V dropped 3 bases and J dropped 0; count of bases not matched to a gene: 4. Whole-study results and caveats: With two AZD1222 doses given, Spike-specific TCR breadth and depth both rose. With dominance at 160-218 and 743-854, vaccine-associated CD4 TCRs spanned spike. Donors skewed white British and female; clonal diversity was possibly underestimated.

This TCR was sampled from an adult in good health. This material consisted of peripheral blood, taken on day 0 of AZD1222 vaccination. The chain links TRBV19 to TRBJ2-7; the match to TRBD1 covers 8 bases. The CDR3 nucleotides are TGTGCCAGTAGTATCGTCGGGACAGGCTCCTACGAGCAGTACTTC. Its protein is CASSIVGTGSYEQYF. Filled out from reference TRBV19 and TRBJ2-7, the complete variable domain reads DGGITQSPKYLFRKEGQNVTLSCEQNLNHDAMYWYRQDPGQGLRLIYYSQIVNDFQKGDIAEGYSVSREKKESFPLTVTSAQKNPTAFYLCASSIVGTGSYEQYFGPGTRLTVT.